The 2 T cell receptor beta chains below were found in one sample sequenced in a study of cytomegalovirus exposure and HLA in healthy donors. Vbeta (60) and Jbeta (13) primers were used in the PCR. TCRdb's table, derived via immunoSEQ multiplex PCR, lists solely in-frame clones and lacks some. The data hold around 180,000 clones, with 78% observed a single time. Sequencing was carried out using PBMCs. These receptors came from a woman aged 25 to 39 in good health and CMV-seropositive.

This clone came up once. The chain joins TRBV18 to TRBJ2-3; 9 positions agree with TRBD2. The ends lost 5 bases at V and 6 bases at J; junction bases unmatched: 9. Germline V CDR1 and CDR2: KGHSH, LQKENI. The CDR3 runs to 15 residues. The CDR3 bases are TGTGCCAGCTCAAGAGGCGGGAGGGCCTGGGATACGCAGTATTTT. This encodes CASSRGGRAWDTQYF.

The chain combines TRBV5-1 with TRBJ1-1; the match to TRBD1 covers 9 bases. In germline, CDR1 is SGHRS, CDR2 YFSETQ. The V segment lost 5 bases and the J segment 5 bases; nucleotides outside the gene matches: 10. This CDR3 region has 15 residues. This CDR3 is CASRPTGGAGTEAFF. Written as DNA, the CDR3 is TGCGCCAGCAGACCAACAGGGGGCGCTGGTACTGAAGCTTTCTTT.